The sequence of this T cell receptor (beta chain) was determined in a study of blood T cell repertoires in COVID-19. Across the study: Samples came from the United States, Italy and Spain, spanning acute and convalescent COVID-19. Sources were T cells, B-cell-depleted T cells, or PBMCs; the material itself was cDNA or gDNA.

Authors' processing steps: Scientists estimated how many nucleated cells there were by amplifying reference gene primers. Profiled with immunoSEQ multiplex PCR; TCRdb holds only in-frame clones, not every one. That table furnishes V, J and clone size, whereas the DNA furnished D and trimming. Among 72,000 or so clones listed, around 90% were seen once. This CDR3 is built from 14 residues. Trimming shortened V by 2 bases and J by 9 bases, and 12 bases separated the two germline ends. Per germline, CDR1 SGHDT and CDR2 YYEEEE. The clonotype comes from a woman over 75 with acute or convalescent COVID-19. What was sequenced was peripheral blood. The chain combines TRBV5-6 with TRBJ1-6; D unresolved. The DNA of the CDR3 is TGTGCCAGCAGCTTCCGGGAGCTTTTTTCACCCCTCCACTTT. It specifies CASSFRELFSPLHF.